These 24 T cell receptor beta chains originate from one sample sequenced in a study of T cell responses to AZD1222 COVID-19 vaccine. Sequencing was performed with immunoSEQ multiplex PCR; in TCRdb, only in-frame clones are kept and a portion is missing. The sample lists about 140,000 clones; about 90% were seen once. The sequenced sample was peripheral blood, obtained on day 0 of AZD1222 vaccination. Source of these receptors: an adult in good health.

The V call is TRBV5-1, the J call TRBJ1-4; possible D gene TRBD1, 5 bases. CDR3 length equals 15 residues. V was shortened by 4 bases and J by 7 bases, with 17 bases between the two germline ends. Germline-derived CDR1 and CDR2 are SGHRS and YFSETQ. DNA for the CDR3: TGCGCCAGCAGCCTAGGAGGGGAGAGGCTTGAAAAACTGTTTTTT. This gives the protein CASSLGGERLEKLFF.

The chain links TRBV12-3 or TRBV12-4 to TRBJ1-1, with 7 bases fitting TRBD1. The CDR3 is made up of 13 amino acids. The CDR3 loop is CAVQGIGNTEAFF. As DNA, the CDR3 is TGTGCGGTACAGGGGATTGGCAACACTGAAGCTTTCTTT.

CDR3 coding DNA: TGTGCCAGCAACAAACGGGAGGACACTGAAGCTTTCTTT. The encoded protein is CASNKREDTEAFF. The chain carries TRBV6-5 and TRBJ1-1; D gene uncertain. The CDR3 spans 13 residues. The germline CDR1 and CDR2 sequences are MNHEY and SVGAGI. The V gene lost 7 bases and the J gene lost 3 bases, with 12 bases spanning the gap.

The chain has TRBV27 and TRBJ1-1, with 8 bases lining up with TRBD1. V lost 5 bases and J lost 4; bases outside the gene matches: 3. This CDR3 has 13 amino acids. The germline V gene encodes CDR1 MNHEY and CDR2 SMNVEV (reference sequence). The CDR3, as DNA: TGTGCCAGCAGTCACGGGACAGGCACTGAAGCTTTCTTT. It codes for CASSHGTGTEAFF.

The chain carries TRBV4-1 and TRBJ2-3; D not certain. Looked up from germline, CDR1 is MGHRA and CDR2 is YSYEKL. V was trimmed by 0 bases and J by 2 bases, leaving 6 bases between them. The CDR3 is 14 residues long. As DNA, the CDR3 is TGCGCCAGCAGCCAAGATCGGTACACAGATACGCAGTATTTT. It encodes CASSQDRYTDTQYF.

This chain joins TRBV28 and TRBJ2-5; 12 bases line up with TRBD2. CDR1 MDHEN and CDR2 SYDVKM come from the germline V gene. CDR3 length equals 17 residues. J lost 1 base, V lost 4 bases, and 7 bases had no gene match. CDR3 in amino acids: CASSSNSGLAGQETQYF. Here the CDR3 DNA reads TGTGCCAGCAGTTCCAATTCGGGACTAGCGGGCCAAGAGACCCAGTACTTC. The whole variable domain, filled in from reference TRBV28 and TRBJ2-5, reads DVKVTQSSRYLVKRTGEKVFLECVQDMDHENMFWYRQDPGLGLRLIYFSYDVKMKEKGDIPEGYSVSREKKERFSLILESASTNQTSMYLCASSSNSGLAGQETQYFGPGTRLLVL.

The J gene is TRBJ1-5, the V gene TRBV2; no clear D. CDR1 is SNHLY, CDR2 FYNNEI, per germline. The ends were cut back, 8 bases at V and 0 bases at J, with 32 bases in the middle. The CDR3 contains 21 residues. CDR3 DNA: TGTGCCAGCGGCGAAATTAGTTCAGTGAGCCCCTCCACCTATAGCAATCAGCCCCAGCATTTT. This encodes CASGEISSVSPSTYSNQPQHF.

The J gene is TRBJ2-2, the V gene TRBV7-9, with a possible D match to TRBD1 (5 bases). The V and J ends lost 5 bases and 4 bases respectively, with 17 bases between them. There are 16 residues in the CDR3. Per germline, CDR1 SEHNR and CDR2 FQNEAQ (reference sequence). The CDR3 sequence: CASSPLSRGGTGELFF. As DNA, the CDR3 is TGTGCCAGCAGCCCCCTCTCTAGGGGTGGCACCGGGGAGCTGTTTTTT.

CDR3 region: CATSDAGQGEQFF. In DNA, the CDR3 is TGTGCCACCAGTGATGCTGGACAGGGAGAGCAGTTCTTC. V usage is TRBV24-1 and J usage is TRBJ2-1; 8 bases are a match to TRBD1. This CDR3 has 13 amino acids. With 3 bases clipped from V and 10 bases from J, the junction kept 4 bases outside the gene matches. The germline gives CDR1 KGHDR, CDR2 SFDVKD.

The chain joins TRBV25-1 to TRBJ2-7, with D possibly matching TRBD2 (6 bases). Trimming left V 7 bases short and J 2 bases short, with 9 bases between. CDR3 size: 12 residues. Germline CDR1 MGHDK, CDR2 SYGVNS. Here the CDR3 reads CASKEGPYEQYF. The CDR3 bases are TGTGCCAGCAAGGAGGGGCCCTACGAGCAGTACTTC.

The chain has TRBV6-6 and TRBJ1-1, with TRBD1 matching 10 bases. Germline CDR1 is MNHNY and CDR2 is SVGAGI (reference sequence). The CDR3 covers 14 residues. The J segment lost 8 bases and the V segment lost 2 bases, leaving 5 bases of the junction unmatched. This CDR3 is CASSYGDRGREAFF. Here the CDR3 DNA reads TGTGCCAGCAGTTACGGTGACAGGGGGCGAGAAGCTTTCTTT.

The chain is built from TRBV11-1 and TRBJ1-1, with no clear D. The CDR3 totals 13 residues. Trimming removed 5 bases from V and 2 bases from J, with 9 bases in between. Per germline, CDR1 SGHAT and CDR2 FQDESV (reference sequence). CDR3 in DNA: TGTGCCAGCAGCCGCCGGATTAACACTGAAGCTTTCTTT. It translates to CASSRRINTEAFF. Drawing the rest from reference TRBV11-1 and TRBJ1-1, the complete variable domain is EAEVAQSPRYKITEKSQAVAFWCDPISGHATLYWYRQILGQGPELLVQFQDESVVDDSQLPKDRFSAERLKGVDSTLKIQPAELGDSAMYLCASSRRINTEAFFGQGTRLTVV.

The chain links TRBV4-1 to TRBJ2-1; D unresolved. Germline-derived CDR1 and CDR2 are MGHRA and YSYEKL. Trimming cost V 0 bases and J 16 bases, with 19 bases left between them. This CDR3 is built from 14 residues. The CDR3 DNA follows: TGCGCCAGCAGCCAAGATTTGGCTCAAACTTCGGGTTTCTTC. Translation gives CASSQDLAQTSGFF.

The rearrangement links TRBV10-2 to TRBJ2-3; D gene uncertain. V was pared by 4 bases and J by 6 bases, with 8 bases between. The CDR3 consists of 12 residues. The germline CDR1 and CDR2 sequences are WSHSY and SAAADI. CDR3 sequence: CASSAFRDTQYF. CDR3 coding DNA: TGCGCCAGCAGTGCTTTCAGGGATACGCAGTATTTT.

The chain combines TRBV6-1 with TRBJ1-3; 9 bases match TRBD1. The CDR3 has 16 residues. V gave up 2 bases and J gave up 4 bases; unmatched junction bases: 6. Germline-derived CDR1 and CDR2 are MNHNS and SASEGT. The CDR3 bases are TGTGCCAGCAGTGAAAGGGGACAGGGTCACGGAAACACCATATATTTT. It is translated as CASSERGQGHGNTIYF.

The chain has TRBV19 and TRBJ1-2; no reliable D call. Trimming took off 6 bases at V and 1 base at J, with 3 bases between the two ends. The CDR3 is 11 residues long. Germline V gives CDR1 LNHDA, CDR2 SQIVND (reference sequence). CDR3 loop: CASSDNYGYTF. CDR3 nucleotides: TGTGCCAGTAGCGATAACTATGGCTACACCTTC.

The chain links TRBV4-2 to TRBJ1-5; D call uncertain. V lost 0 bases and J 3 bases, leaving 9 bases between the germline ends. Germline V lookup: CDR1 LGHNA, CDR2 YNFKEQ. The CDR3 loop spans 15 amino acids. The CDR3 loop reads CASSQESGSNQPQHF. In nucleotides, the CDR3 is TGTGCCAGCAGCCAAGAATCTGGATCCAATCAGCCCCAGCATTTT.

J is TRBJ2-2 and V is TRBV9; D gene uncertain. In germline, CDR1 is SGDLS, CDR2 YYNGEE. Trimming removed 6 bases at V and 7 bases at J, with 13 bases between. The CDR3 runs 13 residues. CDR3 nucleotides: TGTGCCAGCACCCCTACTCGGGTCGGGGAGCTGTTTTTT. Protein product: CASTPTRVGELFF. Using reference TRBV9 and TRBJ2-2 for the parts outside the CDR3, the full variable domain is DSGVTQTPKHLITATGQRVTLRCSPRSGDLSVYWYQQSLDQGLQFLIQYYNGEERAKGNILERFSAQQFPDLHSELNLSSLELGDSALYFCASTPTRVGELFFGEGSRLTVL.

In DNA form, the CDR3 reads TGCGCCAGCAGCATCCTAAGGGGGCGTAGCACCGGGGAGCTGTTTTTT. It is translated as CASSILRGRSTGELFF. V and J are TRBV5-1 and TRBJ2-2; 7 nucleotides match TRBD1. The CDR3 has 16 residues. From germline, CDR1 is SGHRS and CDR2 YFSETQ. J was trimmed by 4 bases and V by 4 bases; bases with no gene match: 10.

The gene calls are TRBV5-1 and TRBJ2-3; 11 nucleotides match TRBD2. Losses at the gene ends were 4 bases for V and 3 bases for J; bases not matched to a gene: 19. The CDR3 runs to 20 residues. Germline V CDR1 and CDR2: SGHRS, YFSETQ. The CDR3 nucleotides are TGCGCCAGCAGCGGGACGACAGGGATCATACTAGCGGGGGAAACAGATACGCAGTATTTT. It yields the protein CASSGTTGIILAGETDTQYF.

The rearrangement uses TRBV3-1 (or the pseudogene TRBV3-2) and TRBJ2-7; TRBD2 agrees at 13 bases. The V segment lost 4 bases and the J segment 4 bases; nucleotides outside the gene matches: 4. The germline V gene encodes CDR1 LGHDT and CDR2 YNNKEL (reference sequence). This CDR3 is built from 15 residues. This chain's CDR3 is CASSPGLAGAYEQYF. CDR3 bases: TGTGCCAGCAGCCCAGGACTAGCGGGAGCATACGAGCAGTACTTC.

V is TRBV5-4 and J is TRBJ1-2; D possibly corresponds to TRBD1 (6 bases). CDR3 length equals 16 residues. Germline values: CDR1 SGHNT, CDR2 YYREEE (reference sequence). Trimming took off 6 bases at V and 5 bases at J, with 23 bases between the two ends. The CDR3 DNA reads as TGTGCCAGCACCTCTGGGGGGCAGAGCAGGAGGTATGGCTACACCTTC. The encoded protein is CASTSGGQSRRYGYTF.

The chain is built from TRBV9 and TRBJ2-7; the D gene could be TRBD1 or TRBD2 (6 bases each). The CDR3 has 15 residues. CDR1 and CDR2 (germline): SGDLS, YYNGEE. The ends were cut back, 4 bases at V and 7 bases at J, with 21 bases in the middle. The CDR3 nucleotides read TGTGCCAGCAGCCTTTCCTACCCCGGGGGCGGGGAGCAGTACTTC. Protein product: CASSLSYPGGGEQYF.

V usage is TRBV5-1 and J usage is TRBJ2-2; 8 bases map to TRBD2. Germline trimming cut 2 bases from V and 6 bases from J; bases unmatched to any gene: 9. Germline V gene data show CDR1 as SGHRS and CDR2 as YFSETQ. CDR3 length: 16 amino acids. CDR3 bases: TGCGCCAGCAGCTTTAGGGCGGGAGGTGGTTCCGGGGAGCTGTTTTTT. Amino acids: CASSFRAGGGSGELFF.